This entry describes one T cell receptor (beta chain). Sequencing was performed with immunoSEQ multiplex PCR; in TCRdb, only in-frame clones are kept and a portion is missing. Among fewer than 65,000 clones listed, about nine tenths were seen once. The sample belongs to a study of OX40 agonist ivuxolimab in advanced cancers. V was cut by 4 bases and J by 11 bases, with 9 bases left in between. From germline, CDR1 is MNHEY and CDR2 SVGAGI. The CDR3 has 11 amino acids. The sample here was CD4+ or CD8+ T cells sorted from blood, taken in a trial of the OX40 agonist ivuxolimab. The origin of this receptor is an adult with an advanced solid tumor such as melanoma, head and neck, liver or kidney cancer. The chain joins TRBV6-5 to TRBJ1-3, with D unresolved. The CDR3 loop reads CASSFMGAIYF. CDR3 sequence (DNA): TGTGCCAGCAGTTTTATGGGCGCCATATATTTT.